This T cell receptor beta chain was identified in a study of blood T cells in healthy people across ages. Next came a second PCR, run for about 7 to 12 cycles, which used a sample-barcoded 5' primer along with a J-beta primer mix. TCRdb itself ran the 5' RACE reads through MiXCR, one entry per CDR3 protein. The sample consists of approximately 880,000 distinct CDR3 sequences, about 48% of them appearing once. The sequenced material came from blood. This sequence was found in a man in his thirties or forties in good health.

The CDR3 DNA reads as TGCAGTGCCCTCTGGGTGGACAGCTCCTACGAGCAGTACTTC. Amino acids: CSALWVDSSYEQYF. The chain has TRBV20-1 and TRBJ2-7; D perhaps matches TRBD1 (6 bases). This CDR3 comprises 14 residues. The V end lost 6 bases, the J end lost 0 bases, and 15 bases lay between the germline ends. Germline assignment: CDR1 DFQATT and CDR2 SNEGSKA (reference sequence).